This T cell receptor (beta chain) emerged from a study of shared clonotypes between healthy human individuals. General study points: Rarefaction gave evidence that sorted-subset sequencing remained incomplete despite large depth. Researchers found naive subsets generally carried larger estimated richness than memory subsets.

Method: immunoSEQ multiplex PCR; TCRdb's copy keeps in-frame clones and lacks some. The table lists 1.5 million to 1.9 million clones, about 98% of them singletons, with around 0.47% in the top ten. This clone has only one observation. Its antigen is not identified. CDR3 length equals 15 residues. The V end was cut by 1 base, the J end by 2 bases, with 9 bases between. The germline V gene encodes CDR1 MGHRA and CDR2 YSYEKL. CD4+ cells yielded CD45RA+ naive and CD45RA-negative memory subsets. The sequenced material came from naive CD4+ T cells sorted from blood. Subset reported: CD45RA+ positively selected. This TCR was sampled from a man between 25 and 39 years old in good health. V gene TRBV4-1 combines with J gene TRBJ1-3, with D uncertain. This CDR3 is CASSQVGQPGNTIYF. The CDR3 nucleotides read TGCGCCAGCAGCCAAGTCGGGCAACCTGGAAACACCATATATTTT.